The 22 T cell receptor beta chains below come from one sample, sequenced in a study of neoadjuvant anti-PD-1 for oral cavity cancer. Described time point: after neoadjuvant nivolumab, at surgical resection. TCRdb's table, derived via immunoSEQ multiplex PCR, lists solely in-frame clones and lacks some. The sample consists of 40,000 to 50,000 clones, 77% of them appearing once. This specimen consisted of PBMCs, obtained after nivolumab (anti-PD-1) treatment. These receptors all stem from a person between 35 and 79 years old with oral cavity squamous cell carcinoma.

The DNA for the CDR3 is TGTGCCAGCCAGGACAGGGGGCACTACAATGAGCAGTTCTTC. It is translated as CASQDRGHYNEQFF. The gene calls are TRBV25-1 and TRBJ2-1; 11 nucleotides agree with TRBD1. With V trimmed by 8 bases and J by 3 bases, 3 bases remained unmatched. Germline-derived CDR1 and CDR2 are MGHDK and SYGVNS. The CDR3 totals 14 residues.

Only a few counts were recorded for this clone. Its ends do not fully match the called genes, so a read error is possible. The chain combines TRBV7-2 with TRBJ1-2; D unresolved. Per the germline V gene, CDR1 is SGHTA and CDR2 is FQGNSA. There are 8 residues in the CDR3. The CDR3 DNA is TGTGCCAGCAGCTTATCGTCCTTC. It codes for CASSLSSF.

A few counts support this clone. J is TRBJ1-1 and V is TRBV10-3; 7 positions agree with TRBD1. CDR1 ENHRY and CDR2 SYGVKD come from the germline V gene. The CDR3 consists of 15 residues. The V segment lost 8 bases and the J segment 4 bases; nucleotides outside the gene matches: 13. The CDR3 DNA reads TGTGCCATCCGGGGGGCGGCAGGGGGGACCACTGAAGCTTTCTTT. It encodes CAIRGAAGGTTEAFF.

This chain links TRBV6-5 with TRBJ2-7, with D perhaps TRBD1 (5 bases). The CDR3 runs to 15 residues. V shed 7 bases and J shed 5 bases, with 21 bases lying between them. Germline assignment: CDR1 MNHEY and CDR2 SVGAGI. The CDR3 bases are TGTGCCAGCAATCCCCAGGGTAAGAGTGTAGACGAGCAGTACTTC. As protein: CASNPQGKSVDEQYF.

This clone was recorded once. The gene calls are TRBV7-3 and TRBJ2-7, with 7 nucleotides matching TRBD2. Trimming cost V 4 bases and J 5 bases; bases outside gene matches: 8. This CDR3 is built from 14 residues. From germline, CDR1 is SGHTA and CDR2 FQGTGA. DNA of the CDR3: TGTGCCAGCAGCTGGGGGGGATCAGGCCACGAGCAGTACTTC. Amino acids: CASSWGGSGHEQYF.

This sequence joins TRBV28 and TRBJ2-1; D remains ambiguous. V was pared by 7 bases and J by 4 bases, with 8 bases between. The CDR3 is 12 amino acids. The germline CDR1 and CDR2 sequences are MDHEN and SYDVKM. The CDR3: CASNVQYNEQFF. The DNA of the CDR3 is TGTGCCAGCAATGTCCAATACAATGAGCAGTTCTTC.

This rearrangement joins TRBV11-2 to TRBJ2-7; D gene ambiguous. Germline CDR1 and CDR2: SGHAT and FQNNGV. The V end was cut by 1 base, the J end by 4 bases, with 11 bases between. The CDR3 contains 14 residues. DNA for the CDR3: TGTGCCAGCAGCTTAGGGTGGGGATCATACGAGCAGTACTTC. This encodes CASSLGWGSYEQYF. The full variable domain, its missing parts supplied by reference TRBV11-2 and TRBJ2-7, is EAGVAQSPRYKIIEKRQSVAFWCNPISGHATLYWYQQILGQGPKLLIQFQNNGVVDDSQLPKDRFSAERLKGVDSTLKIQPAKLEDSAVYLCASSLGWGSYEQYFGPGTRLTVT.

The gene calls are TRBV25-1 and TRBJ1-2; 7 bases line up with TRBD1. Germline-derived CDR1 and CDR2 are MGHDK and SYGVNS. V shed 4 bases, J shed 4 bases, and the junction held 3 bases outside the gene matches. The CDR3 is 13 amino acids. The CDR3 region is CASSGGTAYGYTF. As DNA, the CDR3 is TGTGCCAGCAGTGGCGGGACAGCCTATGGCTACACCTTC.

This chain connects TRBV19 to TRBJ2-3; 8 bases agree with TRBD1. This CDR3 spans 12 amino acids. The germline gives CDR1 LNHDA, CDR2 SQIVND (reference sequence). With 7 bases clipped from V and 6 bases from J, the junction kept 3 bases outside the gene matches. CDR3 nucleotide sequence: TGTGCCAGTAACCGACAGGGGGATACGCAGTATTTT. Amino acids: CASNRQGDTQYF.

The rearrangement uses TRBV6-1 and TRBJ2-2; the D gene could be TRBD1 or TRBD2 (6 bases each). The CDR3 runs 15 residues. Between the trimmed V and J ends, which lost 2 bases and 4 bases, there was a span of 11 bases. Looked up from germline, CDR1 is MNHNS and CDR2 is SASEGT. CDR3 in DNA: TGTGCCAGCAGTGAAAGGGGGGCCGGCACCGGGGAGCTGTTTTTT. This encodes CASSERGAGTGELFF.

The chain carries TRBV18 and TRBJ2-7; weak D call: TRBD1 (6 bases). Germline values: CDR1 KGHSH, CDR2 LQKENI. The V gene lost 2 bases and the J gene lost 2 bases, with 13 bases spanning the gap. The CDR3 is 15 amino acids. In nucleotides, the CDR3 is TGTGCCAGCTCACCAGGGCAGGGGCTCGCCTACGAGCAGTACTTC. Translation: CASSPGQGLAYEQYF.

In DNA form, the CDR3 reads TGTGCCTCTCGGACTAGCGAGGCCTACAATGAGCAGTTCTTC. Its protein product is CASRTSEAYNEQFF. This chain uses TRBV30 with TRBJ2-1; TRBD2 agrees at 9 bases. J gave up 2 bases and V 7 bases, and 6 bases lay outside the gene matches. The CDR3 is 14 residues long. Germline-derived CDR1 and CDR2 are GTSNPN and SVGIG (reference sequence).

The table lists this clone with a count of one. CDR3 sequence (DNA): TGTGCCAGCAGCCTAGGGGCTAACAATGAGCAGTTCTTC. Its protein is CASSLGANNEQFF. The chain joins TRBV7-3 to TRBJ2-1, with D perhaps matching TRBD1 (5 bases). Trimming removed 5 bases at V and 5 bases at J, with 10 bases between. Germline CDR1 SGHTA, CDR2 FQGTGA. The CDR3 contains 13 residues.

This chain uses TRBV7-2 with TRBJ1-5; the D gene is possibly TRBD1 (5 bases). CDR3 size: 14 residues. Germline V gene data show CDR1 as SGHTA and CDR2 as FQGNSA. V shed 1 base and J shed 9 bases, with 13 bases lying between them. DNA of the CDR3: TGTGCCAGCAGCTTAGATATGGGGCTGAGGCCCCAGCATTTT. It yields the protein CASSLDMGLRPQHF.

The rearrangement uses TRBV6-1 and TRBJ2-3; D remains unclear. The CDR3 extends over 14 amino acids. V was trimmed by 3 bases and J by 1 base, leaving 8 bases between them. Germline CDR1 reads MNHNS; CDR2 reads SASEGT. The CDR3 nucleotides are TGTGCCAGCAGTGAGGGCCATCGCACAGATACGCAGTATTTT. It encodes CASSEGHRTDTQYF.

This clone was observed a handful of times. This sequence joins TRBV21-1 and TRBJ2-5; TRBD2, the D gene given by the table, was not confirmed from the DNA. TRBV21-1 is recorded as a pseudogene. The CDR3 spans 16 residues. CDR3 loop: CASSKGERGARETQYF. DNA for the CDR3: TGTGCCAGCAGCAAAGGGGAGCGGGGGGCCAGGGAGACCCAGTACTTC.

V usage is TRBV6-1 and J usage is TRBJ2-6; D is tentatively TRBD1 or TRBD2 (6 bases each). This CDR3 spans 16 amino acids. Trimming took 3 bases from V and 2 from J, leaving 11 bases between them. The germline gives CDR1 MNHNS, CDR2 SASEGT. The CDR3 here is CASSEGRGAGANVLTF. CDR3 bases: TGTGCCAGCAGTGAGGGTAGGGGGGCTGGGGCCAACGTCCTGACTTTC.

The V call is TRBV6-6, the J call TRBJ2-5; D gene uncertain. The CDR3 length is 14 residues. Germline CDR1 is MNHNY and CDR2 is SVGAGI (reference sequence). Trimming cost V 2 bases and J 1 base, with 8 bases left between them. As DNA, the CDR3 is TGTGCCAGCAGTTACAATGGTCCCCAAGAGACCCAGTACTTC. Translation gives CASSYNGPQETQYF.

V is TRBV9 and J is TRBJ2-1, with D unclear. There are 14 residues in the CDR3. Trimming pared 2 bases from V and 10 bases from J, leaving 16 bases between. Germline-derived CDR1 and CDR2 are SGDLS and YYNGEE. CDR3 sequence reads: CASSVQTPGREQFF. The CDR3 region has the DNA TGTGCCAGCAGCGTGCAGACCCCCGGACGGGAGCAGTTCTTC.

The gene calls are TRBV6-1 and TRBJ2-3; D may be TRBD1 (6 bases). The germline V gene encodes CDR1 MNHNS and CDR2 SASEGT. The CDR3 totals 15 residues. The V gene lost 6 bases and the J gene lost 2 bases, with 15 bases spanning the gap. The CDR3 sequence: CASREDRDYTDTQYF. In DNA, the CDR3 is TGTGCCAGCAGAGAGGACAGAGATTACACAGATACGCAGTATTTT.

The CDR3 sequence is CATSREGGGELFF. CDR3 DNA sequence: TGTGCCACCAGCAGAGAGGGTGGCGGGGAGCTGTTTTTT. The rearrangement uses TRBV15 and TRBJ2-2; D is unresolved. Germline V CDR1 and CDR2: LNHNV, YYDKDF (reference sequence). V dropped 0 bases and J dropped 7 bases, with 6 bases sitting between them. This CDR3 region has 13 residues.

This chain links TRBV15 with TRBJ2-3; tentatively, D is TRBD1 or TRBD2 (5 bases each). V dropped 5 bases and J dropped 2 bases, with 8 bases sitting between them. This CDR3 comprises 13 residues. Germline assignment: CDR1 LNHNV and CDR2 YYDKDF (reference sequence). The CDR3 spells CATSPGTTDTQYF. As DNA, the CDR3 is TGTGCCACCAGCCCCGGGACCACAGATACGCAGTATTTT.